A single TCR beta chain is shown here with its context. The sample originates from a study of blood T cell repertoires in COVID-19. Libraries were prepared by immunoSEQ multiplex PCR; TCRdb keeps only in-frame clonotypes and omits some of them. The sample records over 150,000 clones, 90% being singletons. What was sequenced was peripheral blood. This clonotype was obtained from a man aged 50-59 years with acute or convalescent COVID-19.

In DNA, the CDR3 is TGTGCCAGTAGTAAGATAACAGGGGACACTGAAGCTTTCTTT. The encoded protein is CASSKITGDTEAFF. The rearrangement uses TRBV19 and TRBJ1-1; 7 bases fit TRBD1. The CDR3 runs to 14 residues. V lost 4 bases, J lost 3 bases, and 5 bases stayed unmatched. Germline V gives CDR1 LNHDA, CDR2 SQIVND (reference sequence).